The T cell receptor beta chain under discussion was sequenced for a study of cytomegalovirus exposure and HLA in healthy donors. Study-wide background: A preliminary data release comprised around 90 million unique TCRs obtained from HLA-typed donors.

Note on this clone: What it binds is not known.

The V gene lost 7 bases and the J gene lost 6 bases, with 18 bases spanning the gap. The CDR3 extends over 14 amino acids. Germline V gives CDR1 SGHAT, CDR2 FQNNGV. A multiplex PCR was run with 60 Vbeta primers and 13 Jbeta primers. Sequenced by immunoSEQ multiplex PCR; TCRdb stores in-frame clones only, minus some. The table shows approximately 170,000 clones, with around 62% occurring only once. Study-wide results and caveats: What was likely a sequencing artifact was a cluster of highly shared sequence variants. Differences between HLA loci emerged in a later analysis of TCR association rates, with DRB1 most and HLA-C fewest.

This TCR was sampled from a man aged 35 to 55 in good health and CMV-seronegative. The specimen was PBMCs. This sequence joins TRBV11-2 and TRBJ1-1, with TRBD1 as a possible D gene (6 bases). The CDR3 protein is CASTLAGVWAEAFF. For the CDR3, the DNA is TGTGCCAGCACCCTAGCAGGGGTATGGGCTGAAGCTTTCTTT.